This TCR beta chain is drawn from a study of Ad26.COV2.S vaccination and SARS-CoV-2 variants. About the research overall: Donor was in the COV1001 Ad26.COV2.S trial arm.

Regarding this clone: Its antigen is unknown.

Notes on the study in general: CD8+ and CD4+ T cells specific for spike reportedly responded with substantial breadth after vaccination. Possible underestimation of total T cell responses by the TCR breadth and depth analyses was noted.

Described treatment: roughly 19 received Ad26.COV2.S at low or high dose, single or two shots; a few received placebo; per-sample allocation not given. Samples were taken on day 63 after the first vaccine or placebo injection. What was given as vaccine was an Ad26 vector encoding Wuhan-strain SARS-CoV-2 spike. This CDR3 has 15 residues. The V end was cut by 2 bases, the J end by 6 bases, with 17 bases between. Germline V gives CDR1 SGHAT, CDR2 FQNNGV. TCRdb's table, derived via immunoSEQ multiplex PCR, lists solely in-frame clones and lacks some. The data contain approximately 480,000 clones, about 83% of them seen just once; the ten biggest clones take up more than 10%.

The clonotype was recovered from a person between 18 and 59 years old who received the Ad26.COV2.S COVID-19 vaccine or a placebo. The sample consisted of peripheral blood, taken in a trial of Ad26.COV2.S vaccine versus placebo. The rearrangement joins TRBV11-2 to TRBJ2-7, with D perhaps matching TRBD2 (6 bases). The CDR3 DNA reads TGTGCCAGCAGCTTACTCCGGGGCCTGGGGGGCGAGCAGTACTTC. Protein product: CASSLLRGLGGEQYF.